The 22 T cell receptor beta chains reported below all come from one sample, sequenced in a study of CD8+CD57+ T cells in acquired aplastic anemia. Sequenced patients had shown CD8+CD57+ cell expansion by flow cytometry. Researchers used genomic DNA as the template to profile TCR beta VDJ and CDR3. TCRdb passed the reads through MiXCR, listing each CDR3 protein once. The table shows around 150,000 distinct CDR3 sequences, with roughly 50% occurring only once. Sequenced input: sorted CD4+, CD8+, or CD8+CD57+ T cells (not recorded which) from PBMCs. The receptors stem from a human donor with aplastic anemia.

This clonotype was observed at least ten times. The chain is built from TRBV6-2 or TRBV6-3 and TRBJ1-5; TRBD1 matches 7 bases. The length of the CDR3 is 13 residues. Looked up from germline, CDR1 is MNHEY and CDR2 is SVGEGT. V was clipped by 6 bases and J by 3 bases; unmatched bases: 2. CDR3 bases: TGTGCCAGCAGCGACAGGGACAATCAGCCCCAGCATTTT. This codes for CASSDRDNQPQHF.

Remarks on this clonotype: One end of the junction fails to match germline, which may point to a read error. This chain's CDR3 is CASTPGLSSEQYF. DNA for the CDR3: TGTGCCAGCACCCCGGGACTGTCCTCCGAGCAGTACTTC. The V call is TRBV7-9, the J call TRBJ2-7; possibly TRBD2 for D (6 bases). The CDR3 has 13 residues. The germline gives CDR1 SEHNR, CDR2 FQNEAQ (reference sequence).

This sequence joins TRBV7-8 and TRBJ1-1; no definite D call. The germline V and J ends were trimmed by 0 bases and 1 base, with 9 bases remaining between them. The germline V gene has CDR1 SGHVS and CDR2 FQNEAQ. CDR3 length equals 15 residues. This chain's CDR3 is CASSLAPNPNTEAFF. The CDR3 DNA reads TGTGCCAGCAGCTTAGCGCCAAACCCGAACACTGAAGCTTTCTTT.

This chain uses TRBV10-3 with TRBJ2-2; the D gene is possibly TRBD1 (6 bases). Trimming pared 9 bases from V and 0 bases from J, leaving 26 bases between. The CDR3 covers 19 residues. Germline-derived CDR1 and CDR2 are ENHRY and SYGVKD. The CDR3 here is CAISPLRTEGFANTGELFF. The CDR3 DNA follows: TGTGCCATTAGTCCCCTCCGGACAGAGGGTTTCGCGAACACCGGGGAGCTGTTTTTT.

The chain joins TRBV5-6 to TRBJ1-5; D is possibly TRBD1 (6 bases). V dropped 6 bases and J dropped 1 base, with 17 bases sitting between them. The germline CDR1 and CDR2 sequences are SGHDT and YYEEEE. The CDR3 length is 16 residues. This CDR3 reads CASNWGGAGSNQPQHF. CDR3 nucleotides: TGTGCCAGCAATTGGGGGGGCGCGGGAAGCAATCAGCCCCAGCATTTT.

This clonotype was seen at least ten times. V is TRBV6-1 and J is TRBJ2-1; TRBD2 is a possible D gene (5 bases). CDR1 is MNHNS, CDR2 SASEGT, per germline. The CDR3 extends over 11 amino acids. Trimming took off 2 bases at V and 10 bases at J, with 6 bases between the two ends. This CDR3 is CASSESGEQFF. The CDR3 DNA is TGTGCCAGCAGTGAAAGCGGAGAGCAGTTCTTC.

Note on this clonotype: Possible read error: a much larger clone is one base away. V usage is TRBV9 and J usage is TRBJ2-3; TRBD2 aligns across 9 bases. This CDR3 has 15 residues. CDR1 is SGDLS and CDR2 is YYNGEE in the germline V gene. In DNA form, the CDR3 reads TGTGCCAGCAGCGTGGGCGGGAGGGCCCCAGATACGCATTATTTT. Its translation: CASSVGGRAPDTHYF.

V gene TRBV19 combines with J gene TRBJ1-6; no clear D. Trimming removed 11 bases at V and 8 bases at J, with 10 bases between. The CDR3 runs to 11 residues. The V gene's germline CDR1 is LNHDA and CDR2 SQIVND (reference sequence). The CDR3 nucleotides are TGTGCCTCGGGAGTTGATTCACCCCTCCACTTT. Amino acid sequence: CASGVDSPLHF. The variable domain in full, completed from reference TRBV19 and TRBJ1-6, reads DGGITQSPKYLFRKEGQNVTLSCEQNLNHDAMYWYRQDPGQGLRLIYYSQIVNDFQKGDIAEGYSVSREKKESFPLTVTSAQKNPTAFYLCASGVDSPLHFGNGTRLTVT.

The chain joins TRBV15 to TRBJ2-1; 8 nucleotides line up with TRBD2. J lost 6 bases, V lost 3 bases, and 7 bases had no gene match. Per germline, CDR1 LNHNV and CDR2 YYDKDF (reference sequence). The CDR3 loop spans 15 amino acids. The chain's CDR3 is CATSSEGLAGNEQFF. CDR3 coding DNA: TGTGCCACCAGCAGTGAAGGACTAGCAGGCAATGAGCAGTTCTTC.

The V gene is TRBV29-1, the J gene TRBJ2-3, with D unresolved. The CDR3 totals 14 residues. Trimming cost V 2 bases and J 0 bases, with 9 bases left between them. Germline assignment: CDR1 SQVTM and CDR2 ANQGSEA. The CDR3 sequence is CSVEPGTSTDTQYF. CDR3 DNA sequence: TGCAGCGTTGAACCCGGTACTAGCACAGATACGCAGTATTTT.

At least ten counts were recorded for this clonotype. CDR3 amino acids: CASSIVSGSSPRNEQFF. DNA of the CDR3: TGTGCCAGTAGTATAGTCAGCGGGAGCTCTCCTAGGAATGAGCAGTTCTTC. This sequence joins TRBV19 and TRBJ2-1; 8 bases map to TRBD2. The CDR3 loop spans 17 amino acids. Germline-derived CDR1 and CDR2 are LNHDA and SQIVND (reference sequence). Trimming removed 1 base from V and 7 bases from J; junction bases left unmatched: 12.

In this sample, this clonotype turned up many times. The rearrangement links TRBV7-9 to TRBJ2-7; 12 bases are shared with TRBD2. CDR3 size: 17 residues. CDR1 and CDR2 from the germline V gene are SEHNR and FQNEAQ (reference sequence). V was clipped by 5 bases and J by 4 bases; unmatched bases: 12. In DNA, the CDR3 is TGTGCCAGCAGCCATTCTAGCGGGAGGGCCATAGAATACGAGCAGTACTTC. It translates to CASSHSSGRAIEYEQYF.

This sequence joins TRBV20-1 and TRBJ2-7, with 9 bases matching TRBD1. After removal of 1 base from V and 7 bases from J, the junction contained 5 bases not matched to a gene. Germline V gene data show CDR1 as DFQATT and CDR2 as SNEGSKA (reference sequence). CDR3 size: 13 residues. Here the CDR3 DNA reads TGCAGTGCTAGAGGGACAGGGGCGCGGGAGCAGTACTTC. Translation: CSARGTGAREQYF.

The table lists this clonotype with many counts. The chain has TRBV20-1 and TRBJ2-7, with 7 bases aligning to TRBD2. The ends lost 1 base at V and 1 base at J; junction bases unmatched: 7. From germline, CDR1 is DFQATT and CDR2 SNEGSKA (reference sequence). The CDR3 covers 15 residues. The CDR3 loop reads CSARAIGEGSYEQYF. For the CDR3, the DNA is TGCAGTGCTAGAGCTATCGGGGAGGGGTCCTACGAGCAGTACTTC.

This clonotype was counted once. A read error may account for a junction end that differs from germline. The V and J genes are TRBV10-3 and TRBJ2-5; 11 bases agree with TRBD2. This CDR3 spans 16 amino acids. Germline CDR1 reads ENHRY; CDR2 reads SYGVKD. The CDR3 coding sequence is TGTGCCAGCAGTGAGGCGACTAGCGGGATCCAAGAGACCCAGTACTTC. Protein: CASSEATSGIQETQYF.

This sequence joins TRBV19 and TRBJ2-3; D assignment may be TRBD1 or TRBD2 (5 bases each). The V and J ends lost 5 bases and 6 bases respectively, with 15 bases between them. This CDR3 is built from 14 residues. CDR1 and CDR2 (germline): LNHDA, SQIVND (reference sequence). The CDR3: CASSGTSSLDTQYF. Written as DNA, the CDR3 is TGTGCCAGTAGTGGGACCTCGTCTTTGGATACGCAGTATTTT. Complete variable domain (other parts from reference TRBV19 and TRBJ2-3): DGGITQSPKYLFRKEGQNVTLSCEQNLNHDAMYWYRQDPGQGLRLIYYSQIVNDFQKGDIAEGYSVSREKKESFPLTVTSAQKNPTAFYLCASSGTSSLDTQYFGPGTRLTVL.

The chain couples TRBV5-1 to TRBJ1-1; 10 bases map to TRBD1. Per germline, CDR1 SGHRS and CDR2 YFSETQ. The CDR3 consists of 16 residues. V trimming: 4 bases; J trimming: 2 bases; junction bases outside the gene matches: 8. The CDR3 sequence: CASSRSGTGVNTEAFF. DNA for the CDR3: TGCGCCAGCAGCCGCTCCGGGACAGGGGTAAACACTGAAGCTTTCTTT.

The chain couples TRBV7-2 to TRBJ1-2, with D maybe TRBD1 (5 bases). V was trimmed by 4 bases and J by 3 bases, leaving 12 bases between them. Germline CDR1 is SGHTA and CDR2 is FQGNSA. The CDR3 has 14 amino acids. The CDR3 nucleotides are TGTGCCAGCAGCTCTGGTTCGGGGCACTATGGCTACACCTTC. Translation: CASSSGSGHYGYTF. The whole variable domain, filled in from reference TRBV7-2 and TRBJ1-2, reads GAGVSQSPSNKVTEKGKDVELRCDPISGHTALYWYRQSLGQGLEFLIYFQGNSAPDKSGLPSDRFSAERTGGSVSTLTIQRTQQEDSAVYLCASSSGSGHYGYTFGSGTRLTVV.

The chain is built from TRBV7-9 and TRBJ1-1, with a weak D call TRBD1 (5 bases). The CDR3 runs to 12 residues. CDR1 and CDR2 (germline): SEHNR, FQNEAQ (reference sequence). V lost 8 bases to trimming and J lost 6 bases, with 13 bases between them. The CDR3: CASLRGVSEAFF. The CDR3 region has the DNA TGTGCCAGCTTACGAGGGGTATCTGAAGCTTTCTTT.

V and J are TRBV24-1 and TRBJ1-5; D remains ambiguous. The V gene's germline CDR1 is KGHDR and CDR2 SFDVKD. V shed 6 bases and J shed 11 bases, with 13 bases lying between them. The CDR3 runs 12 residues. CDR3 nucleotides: TGTGCCACCAGTAACGAGCAGACCGCCCAGCATTTT. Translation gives CATSNEQTAQHF.

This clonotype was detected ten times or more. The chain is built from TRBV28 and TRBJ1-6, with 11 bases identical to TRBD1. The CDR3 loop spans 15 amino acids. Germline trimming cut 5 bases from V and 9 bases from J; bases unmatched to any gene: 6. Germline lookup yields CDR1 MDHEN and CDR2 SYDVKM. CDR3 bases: TGTGCCAGCAGTCCCACCGGGACAGGGGGTTCACCCCTCCACTTT. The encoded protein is CASSPTGTGGSPLHF. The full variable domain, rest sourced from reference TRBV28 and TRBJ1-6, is DVKVTQSSRYLVKRTGEKVFLECVQDMDHENMFWYRQDPGLGLRLIYFSYDVKMKEKGDIPEGYSVSREKKERFSLILESASTNQTSMYLCASSPTGTGGSPLHFGNGTRLTVT.

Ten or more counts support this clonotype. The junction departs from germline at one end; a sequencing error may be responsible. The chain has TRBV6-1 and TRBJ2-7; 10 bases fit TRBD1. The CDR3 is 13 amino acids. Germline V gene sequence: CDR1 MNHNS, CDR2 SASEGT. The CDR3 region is CASRDRGLNEQYF. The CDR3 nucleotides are TGTGCCAGCCGTGACAGGGGGCTAAACGAGCAGTACTTC.